The sequence of this TCR beta chain was determined in a study of regulatory T cells in long-lasting Graves disease (dated by TCRdb to the early 2020s). Regarding the research as a whole: Patients with newly diagnosed Graves' disease had been on antithyroid drugs for under 3 months. The study was registered as a clinical trial and conducted in China. A total of about 35 samples underwent TCR sequencing, from about 13 patients with persistent Graves' disease and some 20 patients with newly diagnosed Graves' disease. Peripheral blood TCR sequencing and RNA sequencing compared persistent Graves' disease patients with newly diagnosed Graves' disease patients. Study-wide findings and limitations: Peripheral blood alone was examined, since thyroid tissue, which constituted the primary lesion, could not be accessed. Persistent disease showed preferential use of TRBV28, TRBJ1-2 and TRBJ2-5, whereas newly diagnosed disease favored TRBV20-1 and TRBJ2-1. Sequencing and analysis were limited to the TCR beta chain. A larger number of public clonotypes was shared among persistent patients (approximately 3,000) than among newly diagnosed patients (around 970). Lower TCR Shannon entropy and fewer highly expanded clones were observed in persistent Graves' disease patients than in newly diagnosed patients, which suggested clonal expansion. The small sample size was acknowledged by the authors as a limitation that may reduce accuracy.

The method was multiplex PCR. TCRdb records Illumina HiSeq 4000 as the sequencer. To build TCR beta libraries, CDR3 regions were amplified by Arm-PCR using iRepertoire HTBI primers. Before sequencing, the PCR products underwent gel purification. Turning to the authors' computational methods: Gene usage analysis of CDR3 amino acid clonotypes used the approximately 56 TRBV and 14 to 15 TRBJ segments found across samples. Filtered high-quality paired reads were merged into contigs using COPE and FqMerger. BLAST was used to align contigs to the IMGT TRBV, TRBD and TRBJ reference genes, and CDR3 was defined following IMGT. Highly expanded clones were defined as clonotypes with a frequency above 0.1%. Repertoire diversity was measured by Shannon entropy, and V-J evenness by the Gini coefficient. A clonotype was considered public if more than one individual shared it. Clones were called with MiXCR by TCRdb after fastp trimmed the public reads at Q25, and only in-frame beta chains were retained. Entries that share a CDR3 protein sequence are merged under the most common genes and DNA. The V and J calls and clone size come from TCRdb's table, not from the authors' own analysis. This sample lists 620,000 or so distinct CDR3 sequences; roughly 15% were detected once. The ten largest account for 15% to 20% of the sample.

This clonotype was seen only a few times. Its target antigen remains unknown. No clone much larger than this one lies a single base away; base qualities are absent. Per the publication, the time point label means: newly diagnosed GD, antithyroid drugs for less than 3 months. For both TCR sequencing and RNA sequencing, RNA was extracted from PBMCs using TRIzol. Graves' disease was diagnosed according to American Thyroid Association guidelines. Recruitment of patients was carried out at an endocrinology department in Xi'an, China. Each patient gave around 9 milliliters of peripheral blood, collected in an EDTA anticoagulant tube. Ficoll Paque Plus density gradient separation was used to isolate PBMCs, and no further T cell sorting was done. An Agilent 2100 Bioanalyzer and agarose gel were used to check RNA quality, while a NanoDrop 2000 measured RNA concentration. V lost 5 bases and J lost 2 bases; the stretch between them is 15 bases long. CDR3 length: 14 amino acids, cysteine to phenylalanine. Left in the record is the CDR3 DNA by itself, 42 bases read in frame from the first base. CDR1 and CDR2 are read off the germline V gene (reference sequence) as DFQATT and SNEGSKA.

This same sample was also taken into another study, of T cells in Graves' hyperthyroidism and ophthalmopathy. According to the second study: Stable Graves' hyperthyroidism was defined as no progression to ophthalmopathy during 18 months of follow-up. Hyperthyroidism patients were newly diagnosed, with disease duration under 2 months, and aged 18 to 65 years. Any patient with an uncontrolled infection, another autoimmune disease, pregnancy or lactation was excluded. Diagnoses were established on the basis of clinical symptoms, serum thyroxine and TRAb, thyroid ultrasound, and orbital computed tomography. A first-round RT-PCR of the TCR CDR3 used the HTBI primer set with the Qiagen OneStep RT-PCR kit. Most expanded thyroid clonotypes (frequency above 0.001) were also detected in blood, a finding suggesting that blood repertoires may reflect thyroid immune responses. In cross-validation, a model built on a 13 V-J signature told ophthalmopathy apart from stable hyperthyroidism with approximately 90% sensitivity and 81% to 82% specificity, and in testing the same model reached 80%/75%. In validation, the model predicted progression to ophthalmopathy a median of around 6.5 months before onset, with approximately 71% sensitivity and roughly 77% specificity. To identify TCR V-J signatures that set the groups apart, the researchers used a discovery cohort of 90 to 100 patients, made up of 43 with Graves' ophthalmopathy and about 55 with stable Graves' hyperthyroidism. Prospective prediction of ophthalmopathy was tested in an independent validation cohort consisting of 18 to 20 hyperthyroidism patients and around 16 patients who later progressed to ophthalmopathy. The 85 to 100 discovery patients were divided at random into training and test sets in a 7:3 ratio. The study also compared thyroid tissue and blood T-cell repertoires from 5 to 7 Graves' hyperthyroidism patients. Once sampling was done, hyperthyroidism patients were given methimazole at a starting dose of 30 mg daily, whereas ophthalmopathy patients were given high-dose intravenous methylprednisolone. A second multiplex PCR round built the libraries, followed by size selection and purification. The libraries were sequenced on an Illumina HiSeq2000 using paired-end 100 bp reads. SOAPnuke was used to process the raw data, with reads discarded if the reads contained adapters or uncalled bases, had a mean Phred below 15, or lacked an exact constant-primer or identifier match. High-quality paired reads were merged with COPE v1.2.5, and unique nucleotide sequences were defined as clonotypes. MiTCR v1.1 was used to align clonotypes to the IMGT TRBV, TRBD and TRBJ reference segments. The analysis included only V-J combinations with a frequency above 0.0001, which together covered 99% to 99.2% of the repertoires. A TCS score was defined as the ratio between F50 (clonal expansion) and ExV (chaos), using BLOSUM62-based TCRdist between CDR3 peptides within each V-J. Welch's t-statistics and random forest reduced roughly 540 V-J features to some 14, which were used in a naive Bayes classifier (R e1071). No statistical method was used to fix the sample size in advance, and group allocation was not hidden from the investigators. The paper reports TCR Vbeta CDR3 sequencing of roughly 140 peripheral blood samples: approximately 43 ophthalmopathy, roughly 80 hyperthyroidism and around 17 progressor patients.

The sequence links TRBV20-1 to TRBJ1-2; no confident D gene assignment can be made. Material: peripheral blood mononuclear cells (PBMCs), obtained at new diagnosis, from a patient treated with antithyroid drugs. This TCR was recovered from a woman aged 25 to 39 with Graves disease. Donor details come from another sample of the same person, matched by shared clones. This receptor has the CDR3 CSAPLRGGNYGYTF. The nucleotide sequence reads TGCAGTGCTCCCTTGCGCGGCGGAAACTATGGCTACACCTTC.